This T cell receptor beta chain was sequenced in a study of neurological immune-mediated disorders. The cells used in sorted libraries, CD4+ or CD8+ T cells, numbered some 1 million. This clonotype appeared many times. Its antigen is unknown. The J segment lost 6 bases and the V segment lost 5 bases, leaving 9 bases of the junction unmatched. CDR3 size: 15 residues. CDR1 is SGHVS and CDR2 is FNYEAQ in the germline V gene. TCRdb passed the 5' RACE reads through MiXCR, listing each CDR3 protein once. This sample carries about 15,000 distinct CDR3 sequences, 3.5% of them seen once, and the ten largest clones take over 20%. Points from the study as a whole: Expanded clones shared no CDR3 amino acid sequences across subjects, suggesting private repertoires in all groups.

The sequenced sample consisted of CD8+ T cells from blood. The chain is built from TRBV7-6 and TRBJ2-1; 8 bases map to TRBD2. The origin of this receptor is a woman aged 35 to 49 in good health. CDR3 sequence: CASSGGLAGGNEQFF. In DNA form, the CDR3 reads TGTGCCAGCAGCGGAGGACTAGCTGGCGGCAATGAGCAGTTCTTC. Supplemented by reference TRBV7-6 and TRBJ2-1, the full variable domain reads GAGVSQSPRYKVTKRGQDVALRCDPISGHVSLYWYRQALGQGPEFLTYFNYEAQQDKSGLPNDRFSAERPEGSISTLTIQRTEQRDSAMYRCASSGGLAGGNEQFFGPGTRLTVL.